Below, 14 T cell receptor beta chains from the same sample are listed, as sequenced in a study of identical twins. TCRdb redid the calling of the 5' RACE reads with MiXCR, one entry per CDR3 protein. Of approximately 350,000 distinct CDR3 sequences listed, 9% to 15% are singletons. In addition, the sample was reused for a study of yellow fever vaccine responses in identical twins.

The material sequenced was CD8+ T cells sorted from blood. Every receptor here comes from a young woman in good health.

V usage is TRBV27 and J usage is TRBJ2-7; 14 bases fit TRBD2. Looked up from germline, CDR1 is MNHEY and CDR2 is SMNVEV (reference sequence). Trimming removed 4 bases from V and 6 bases from J; junction bases left unmatched: 8. This CDR3 comprises 16 residues. The CDR3 sequence: CASSSLGTSGSSEQYF. The CDR3 DNA follows: TGTGCCAGCAGTTCACTCGGGACTAGCGGGAGTTCCGAGCAGTACTTC.

This clonotype was seen only a few times. The rearrangement links TRBV5-1 to TRBJ2-3; 11 bases match TRBD2. Germline CDR1 and CDR2: SGHRS and YFSETQ. The J segment lost 0 bases and the V segment lost 0 bases, leaving 6 bases of the junction unmatched. The CDR3 has 18 residues. For the CDR3, the DNA is TGCGCCAGCAGCTTGGGACTAGCGGGAACTTCTAGCACAGATACGCAGTATTTT. Translated, it gives CASSLGLAGTSSTDTQYF.

The chain employs TRBV9 and TRBJ1-2; D possibly corresponds to TRBD1 (6 bases). Germline-derived CDR1 and CDR2 are SGDLS and YYNGEE. This CDR3 has 14 amino acids. V dropped 0 bases and J dropped 6 bases, with 12 bases sitting between them. In DNA form, the CDR3 reads TGTGCCAGCAGCGTAGGAGGGGGGACAAATGGCTACACCTTC. The encoded protein is CASSVGGGTNGYTF.

The chain carries TRBV4-1 and TRBJ2-2; TRBD2 is a possible D gene (5 bases). V shed 1 base and J shed 5 bases, with 14 bases lying between them. The CDR3 covers 16 residues. Germline CDR1 MGHRA, CDR2 YSYEKL. CDR3 loop: CASSQAAETGTGELFF. CDR3 in DNA: TGCGCCAGCAGCCAAGCGGCCGAAACGGGGACCGGGGAGCTGTTTTTT.

Many counts were recorded for this clonotype. The chain uses TRBV20-1 and TRBJ1-1; no reliable D call. The CDR3 is 13 amino acids. Germline V gives CDR1 DFQATT, CDR2 SNEGSKA (reference sequence). Trimming took 3 bases from V and 3 from J, leaving 11 bases between them. This CDR3 is CSARGIGYTEAFF. CDR3 bases: TGCAGTGCTAGGGGCATCGGGTACACTGAAGCTTTCTTT.

The chain joins TRBV19 to TRBJ1-6; TRBD1 aligns across 7 bases. CDR3 length: 14 amino acids. V dropped 8 bases and J dropped 5; count of bases not matched to a gene: 6. Germline assignment: CDR1 LNHDA and CDR2 SQIVND (reference sequence). CDR3 nucleotide sequence: TGTGCCAGTCGGAGGGACAGCCATAATTCACCCCTCCACTTT. Residues: CASRRDSHNSPLHF.

The J gene is TRBJ2-1, the V gene TRBV7-9; possible D gene TRBD2, 5 bases. The CDR3 has 15 amino acids. V was pared by 4 bases and J by 8 bases, with 18 bases between. Germline V gene lookup returns CDR1 SEHNR and CDR2 FQNEAQ (reference sequence). CDR3 DNA: TGTGCCAGCAGCTCAACTAGGGTAACAGACTATGAGCAGTTCTTC. Its translation is CASSSTRVTDYEQFF.

V gene TRBV7-8 combines with J gene TRBJ2-2; the D is unclear. Germline CDR1 and CDR2: SGHVS and FQNEAQ. V was trimmed by 4 bases and J by 1 base, leaving 16 bases between them. The length of the CDR3 is 17 residues. CDR3 sequence reads: CASSWPIRIGNTGELFF. For the CDR3, the DNA is TGTGCCAGCAGCTGGCCGATTCGAATAGGGAACACCGGGGAGCTGTTTTTT.

A few counts support this clonotype. The CDR3: CASGLPRTGDEQFF. The CDR3 DNA is TGTGCTAGTGGTTTGCCGCGGACAGGGGATGAGCAGTTCTTC. The chain is built from TRBV12-5 and TRBJ2-1; TRBD1 matches at 9 bases. Germline V gene sequence: CDR1 LGHNT, CDR2 FRNRAP. With 2 bases clipped from V and 8 bases from J, the junction kept 4 bases outside the gene matches. This CDR3 comprises 14 residues.

This clonotype was seen many times. The chain links TRBV6-5 to TRBJ2-3; TRBD2 is a possible D gene (5 bases). Germline values: CDR1 MNHEY, CDR2 SVGAGI. The CDR3 covers 13 residues. Trimming removed 0 bases from V and 4 bases from J, with 5 bases in between. In DNA form, the CDR3 reads TGTGCCAGCAGTTACTCGGAGGCAGATACGCAGTATTTT. Translated, it gives CASSYSEADTQYF.

This clonotype was detected only a few times. V usage is TRBV5-6 and J usage is TRBJ2-7; D not certain. V lost 0 bases and J 0 bases, leaving 13 bases between the germline ends. The CDR3 spans 16 residues. Germline V CDR1 and CDR2: SGHDT, YYEEEE. DNA of the CDR3: TGTGCCAGCAGCTTGGCCTTTTGGGCAGACTCCTACGAGCAGTACTTC. This translates into CASSLAFWADSYEQYF.

This clonotype was seen a handful of times. V gene TRBV7-9 combines with J gene TRBJ1-1, with 10 bases matching TRBD1. With 5 bases clipped from V and 4 bases from J, the junction kept 4 bases outside the gene matches. The CDR3 is 14 residues long. Germline V lookup: CDR1 SEHNR, CDR2 FQNEAQ (reference sequence). This CDR3 reads CASSPWTGGTEAFF. CDR3 coding DNA: TGTGCCAGCAGCCCCTGGACAGGGGGCACTGAAGCTTTCTTT.

The J gene is TRBJ2-6, the V gene TRBV3-1, with TRBD1 matching over 7 bases. Losses at the gene ends were 2 bases for V and 0 bases for J; bases not matched to a gene: 4. CDR3 size: 17 residues. Germline loops: CDR1 LGHDT, CDR2 YNNKEL (reference sequence). In nucleotides, the CDR3 is TGTGCCAGCAGCCAAAGACAGGGTTTCTCTGGGGCCAACGTCCTGACTTTC. Amino acid sequence: CASSQRQGFSGANVLTF.

This clonotype was observed a handful of times. The chain employs TRBV6-1 and TRBJ1-2, with D possibly TRBD1 on 6 matching bases. CDR3 length equals 17 residues. Trimming left V 1 base short and J 0 bases short, with 15 bases between. Germline V gives CDR1 MNHNS, CDR2 SASEGT. CDR3 in DNA: TGTGCCAGCAGTGAAGTCTCGGCAGGGGTACCTAACTATGGCTACACCTTC. Its protein product is CASSEVSAGVPNYGYTF.